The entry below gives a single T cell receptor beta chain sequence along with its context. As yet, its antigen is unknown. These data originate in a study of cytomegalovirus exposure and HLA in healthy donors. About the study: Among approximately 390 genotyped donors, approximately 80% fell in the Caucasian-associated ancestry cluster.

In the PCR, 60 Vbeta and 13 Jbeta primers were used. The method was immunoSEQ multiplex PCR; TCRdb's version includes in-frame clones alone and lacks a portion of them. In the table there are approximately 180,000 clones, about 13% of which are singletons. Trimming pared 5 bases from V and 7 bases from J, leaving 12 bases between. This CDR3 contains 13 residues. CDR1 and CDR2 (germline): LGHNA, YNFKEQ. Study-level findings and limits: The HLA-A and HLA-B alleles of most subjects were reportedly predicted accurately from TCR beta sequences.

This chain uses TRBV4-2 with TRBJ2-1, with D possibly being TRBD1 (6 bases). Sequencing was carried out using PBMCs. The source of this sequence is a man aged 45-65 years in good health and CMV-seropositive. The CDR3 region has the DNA TGTGCCAGCAGCATACAGGGTGCGAATGAGCAGTTCTTC. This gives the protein CASSIQGANEQFF.